A single TCR beta chain is shown here with its context. The germline V gene encodes CDR1 ENHRY and CDR2 SYGVKD. This CDR3 is 16 amino acids long. Germline trimming cut 3 bases from V and 2 bases from J; bases unmatched to any gene: 7. This sample stems from a study of blood T cell repertoires in COVID-19. Background on the study: The United States, Italy and Spain were the sources of the acute and convalescent COVID-19 samples.

Sequencing used immunoSEQ multiplex PCR; TCRdb keeps in-frame clones, though not all of them. The profile shows some 110,000 clones, approximately 87% of them singletons. The sequenced sample was peripheral blood. The TCR comes from a man aged 25 to 45 with acute or convalescent COVID-19. This chain uses TRBV10-3 with TRBJ1-2, with TRBD1 matching 9 bases. The CDR3 DNA sequence: TGTGCCATCAGTGACCCGAGGACAGGGGAGAACTATGGCTACACCTTC. It codes for CAISDPRTGENYGYTF.